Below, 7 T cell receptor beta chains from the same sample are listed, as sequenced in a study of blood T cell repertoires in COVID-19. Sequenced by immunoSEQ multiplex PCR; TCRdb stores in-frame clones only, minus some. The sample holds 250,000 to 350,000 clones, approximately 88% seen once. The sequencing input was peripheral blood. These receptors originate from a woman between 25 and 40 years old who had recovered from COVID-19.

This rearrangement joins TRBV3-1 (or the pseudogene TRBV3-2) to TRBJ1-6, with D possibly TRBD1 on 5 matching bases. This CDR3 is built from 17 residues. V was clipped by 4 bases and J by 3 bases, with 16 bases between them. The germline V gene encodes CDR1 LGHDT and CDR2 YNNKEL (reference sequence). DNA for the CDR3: TGTGCCAGCAGCCTGGGTATTCGACAGAGCTATAATTCACCCCTCCACTTT. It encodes CASSLGIRQSYNSPLHF.

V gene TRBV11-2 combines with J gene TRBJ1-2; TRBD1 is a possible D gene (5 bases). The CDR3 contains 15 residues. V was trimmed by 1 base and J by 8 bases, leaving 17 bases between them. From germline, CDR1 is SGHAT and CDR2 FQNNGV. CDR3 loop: CASSLGLGTTRGYTF. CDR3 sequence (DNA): TGTGCCAGCAGCTTAGGATTAGGGACTACGAGGGGCTACACCTTC.

CDR3 in DNA: TGCGCCAGCGAGGCTCAAGAGACCCAGTACTTC. Residues: CASEAQETQYF. The chain uses TRBV5-1 and TRBJ2-5; no firm D call. Looked up from germline, CDR1 is SGHRS and CDR2 is YFSETQ. CDR3 length: 11 amino acids. Trimming took 7 bases from V and 2 from J, leaving 6 bases between them. The full variable domain, with the rest looked up from reference TRBV5-1 and TRBJ2-5, is KAGVTQTPRYLIKTRGQQVTLSCSPISGHRSVSWYQQTPGQGLQFLFEYFSETQRNKGNFPGRFSGRQFSNSRSEMNVSTLELGDSALYLCASEAQETQYFGPGTRLLVL.

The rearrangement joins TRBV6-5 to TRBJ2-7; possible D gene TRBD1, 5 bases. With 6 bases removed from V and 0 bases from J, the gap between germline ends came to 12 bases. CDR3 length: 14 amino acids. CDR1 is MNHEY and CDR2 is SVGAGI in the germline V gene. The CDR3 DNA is TGTGCCAGCAGCCCAGGGATCCTCTCCTACGAGCAGTACTTC. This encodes CASSPGILSYEQYF.

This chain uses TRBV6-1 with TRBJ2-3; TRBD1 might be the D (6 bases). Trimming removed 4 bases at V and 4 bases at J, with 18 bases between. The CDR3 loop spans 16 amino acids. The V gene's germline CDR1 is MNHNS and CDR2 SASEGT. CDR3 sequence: CASSAWAGEDADTQYF. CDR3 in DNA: TGTGCCAGCAGTGCGTGGGCAGGGGAAGATGCAGATACGCAGTATTTT.

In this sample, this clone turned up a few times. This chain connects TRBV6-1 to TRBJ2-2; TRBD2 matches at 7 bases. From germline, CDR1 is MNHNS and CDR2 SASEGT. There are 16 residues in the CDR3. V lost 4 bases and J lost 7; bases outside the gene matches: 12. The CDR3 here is CASSGLVGGEVGELFF. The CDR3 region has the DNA TGTGCCAGCAGTGGTCTGGTTGGGGGGGAGGTCGGGGAGCTGTTTTTT.

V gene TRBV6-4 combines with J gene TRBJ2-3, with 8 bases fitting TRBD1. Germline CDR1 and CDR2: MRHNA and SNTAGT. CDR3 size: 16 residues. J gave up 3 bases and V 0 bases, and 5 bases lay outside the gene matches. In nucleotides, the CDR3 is TGTGCCAGCAGTGACTCGGCGACAGGGGAAACAGATACGCAGTATTTT. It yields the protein CASSDSATGETDTQYF.